The 9 T cell receptor beta chains below were found in one sample sequenced in a study of shared clonotypes between healthy human individuals. The assay was immunoSEQ multiplex PCR, and TCRdb's table has in-frame clones only and misses some. The repertoire holds about 2.1 million clones, with 85% to 95% as singletons. The naive CD8 subset, CD45RO-negative cells positively selected for CCR7, excluded terminally differentiated effector memory CD45RA+ cells. The sample consisted of naive CD8+ T cells from PBMCs. The receptors shown here come from a man between 18 and 29 years old in good health. Some clones in this sample may be carry-over from other donors' samples.

J is TRBJ1-2 and V is TRBV30; 9 nucleotides match TRBD1. The length of the CDR3 is 13 residues. In germline, CDR1 is GTSNPN, CDR2 SVGIG (reference sequence). V lost 8 bases to trimming and J lost 4 bases; unmatched junction nucleotides: 8. DNA for the CDR3: TGTGCCGCTCACAGGGGGCGAGGCTATGGCTACACCTTC. It translates to CAAHRGRGYGYTF.

In the case of this clone: Different DNA sequences within this sample yield the same CDR3. J is TRBJ1-4 and V is TRBV6-5, with D possibly TRBD1 on 5 matching bases. CDR1 is MNHEY and CDR2 is SVGAGI in the germline V gene. There are 14 residues in the CDR3. V lost 2 bases and J lost 3, with 7 bases in between. The CDR3 DNA follows: TGTGCCAGCAGTTACCGGGGGTCTAATGAAAAACTGTTTTTT. This encodes CASSYRGSNEKLFF.

The chain joins TRBV19 to TRBJ2-3; D tentatively fits TRBD1 or TRBD2 (5 bases each). Germline V lookup: CDR1 LNHDA, CDR2 SQIVND (reference sequence). V was trimmed by 6 bases and J by 6 bases, leaving 19 bases between them. The CDR3 spans 15 residues. Here the CDR3 reads CASSGTGLWADTQYF. In DNA form, the CDR3 reads TGTGCCAGTAGCGGGACCGGGTTATGGGCCGATACGCAGTATTTT. Combining the CDR3 with reference TRBV19 and TRBJ2-3 gives the whole variable domain DGGITQSPKYLFRKEGQNVTLSCEQNLNHDAMYWYRQDPGQGLRLIYYSQIVNDFQKGDIAEGYSVSREKKESFPLTVTSAQKNPTAFYLCASSGTGLWADTQYFGPGTRLTVL.

The V gene is TRBV28, the J gene TRBJ1-4, with D uncertain. Per the germline V gene, CDR1 is MDHEN and CDR2 is SYDVKM. Deletions cut 3 bases from V and 7 bases from J, with 12 bases between. The CDR3 contains 14 residues. In nucleotides, the CDR3 is TGTGCCAGCAGTTTTGTCGGTTCCGCTGAAAAACTGTTTTTT. Translating gives CASSFVGSAEKLFF.

This clone has a single count. The chain recombines TRBV9 with TRBJ2-2, with 7 bases matching TRBD1. V gave up 4 bases and J gave up 4 bases; unmatched junction bases: 7. This CDR3 region has 15 residues. In germline, CDR1 is SGDLS, CDR2 YYNGEE. The CDR3 nucleotides are TGTGCCAGCAGCCCAACGACAGGGCTCACCGGGGAGCTGTTTTTT. This codes for CASSPTTGLTGELFF.

The chain uses TRBV11-2 and TRBJ2-3; TRBD2 matches at 9 bases. The CDR3 is made up of 17 amino acids. Germline trimming cut 1 base from V and 4 bases from J; bases unmatched to any gene: 9. Germline V gives CDR1 SGHAT, CDR2 FQNNGV. CDR3 region: CASSLVWLAGTSDTQYF. The CDR3 nucleotides read TGTGCCAGCAGCTTAGTTTGGCTAGCGGGAACTTCAGATACGCAGTATTTT.

The V call is TRBV27, the J call TRBJ1-5, with 10 bases that match TRBD1. The V gene's germline CDR1 is MNHEY and CDR2 SMNVEV (reference sequence). The V gene end was trimmed by 5 bases and the J gene end by 9 bases; junction bases not matched to a gene: 13. The CDR3 runs 16 residues. CDR3 loop: CASSPSTGGLALPQHF. CDR3 DNA sequence: TGTGCCAGCAGTCCATCGACAGGGGGCCTTGCTTTGCCCCAGCATTTT.

The CDR3 bases are TGCGCCAGCAGCTTGGAAAGCTGGCCGCCCGAGCAGTACTTC. Translation: CASSLESWPPEQYF. The chain combines TRBV5-1 with TRBJ2-7; no firm D call. Trimming removed 0 bases at V and 6 bases at J, with 13 bases between. CDR3 length: 14 amino acids. The germline gives CDR1 SGHRS, CDR2 YFSETQ.

The gene calls are TRBV6-5 and TRBJ2-7; 7 nucleotides align to TRBD1. The CDR3 spans 15 residues. J was trimmed by 4 bases and V by 5 bases; bases with no gene match: 11. Germline loops: CDR1 MNHEY, CDR2 SVGAGI. The chain's CDR3 is CASSLRQGRVYEQYF. The DNA for the CDR3 is TGTGCCAGCAGTCTCCGACAGGGTAGGGTTTACGAGCAGTACTTC.